The rows below give T cell receptor beta chains drawn from one sample of a study of T cell responses to AZD1222 COVID-19 vaccine. Only in-frame clones appear in the TCRdb table, and some are missing; sequencing was by immunoSEQ multiplex PCR. The data show about 190,000 clones, approximately 91% seen once. The material sequenced was peripheral blood, taken on day 0 of AZD1222 vaccination. Every receptor here comes from an adult in good health. Each CDR3 is given with its conserved first and last residue. Fields, in order: J gene, CDR3 length, V gene, clone size, D gene, CDR3 DNA, CDR3 protein. D genes are given only for firm matches. The size of a clone is reported for some rows only, either as once, few or many, or as a class for expanded clones.

J: TRBJ1-5
length: 14
V: TRBV2
size: -
D: -
DNA: TGTGCCAGCAGTCAGGGGACTAACAATCAGCCCCAGCATTTT
CDR3: CASSQGTNNQPQHF

J: TRBJ2-5
length: 13
V: TRBV18
size: -
D: -
DNA: TGTGCCAGCTCACCACCCATGCAAGAGACCCAGTACTTC
CDR3: CASSPPMQETQYF

J: TRBJ1-1
length: 16
V: TRBV28
size: -
D: -
DNA: TGTGCCAGCAGTTTAAGGGCAGGGTTGGGAAACACTGAAGCTTTCTTT
CDR3: CASSLRAGLGNTEAFF

J: TRBJ2-7
length: 12
V: TRBV28
size: -
D: -
DNA: TGTGCCAGCAGTGGGAACCTCTACGAGCAGTACTTC
CDR3: CASSGNLYEQYF

J: TRBJ2-7
length: 14
V: TRBV5-6
size: once
D: -
DNA: TGTGCCAGCAGCTTGGTAGGAACAGAGGGCGAGCAGTACTTC
CDR3: CASSLVGTEGEQYF

J: TRBJ1-5
length: 13
V: TRBV6-5
size: -
D: -
DNA: TGTGCCAGCAGCGTATTAAGGGATCAGCCCCAGCATTTT
CDR3: CASSVLRDQPQHF

J: TRBJ1-1
length: 14
V: TRBV10-3
size: -
D: -
DNA: TGTGCCATCAGGCTCGTAAGGGAGAACACTGAAGCTTTCTTT
CDR3: CAIRLVRENTEAFF

J: TRBJ2-6
length: 18
V: TRBV7-2
size: -
D: -
DNA: TGTGCCAGCAGCTTAGTACAGGGATTTGGCTCTGGGGCCAACGTCCTGACTTTC
CDR3: CASSLVQGFGSGANVLTF

J: TRBJ1-1
length: 16
V: TRBV11-2
size: -
D: TRBD1
DNA: TGTGCCAGCAGCACCGGGACAGGGGGCCTAAACACTGAAGCTTTCTTT
CDR3: CASSTGTGGLNTEAFF

J: TRBJ2-7
length: 14
V: TRBV15
size: -
D: TRBD1
DNA: TGTGCCACCCGCTCACAGGGGGACAACCTCGAGCAGTACTTC
CDR3: CATRSQGDNLEQYF

J: TRBJ2-7
length: 15
V: TRBV7-9
size: -
D: TRBD1
DNA: TGTGCCAGCAGCCCGAGACAGGGGAGGCCCTACGAGCAGTACTTC
CDR3: CASSPRQGRPYEQYF

J: TRBJ1-6
length: 14
V: TRBV5-5
size: -
D: -
DNA: TGTGCCAGCAGCTTAGGGGCGGATAATTCACCCCTCCACTTT
CDR3: CASSLGADNSPLHF

J: TRBJ2-1
length: 14
V: TRBV7-9
size: -
D: -
DNA: TGTGCCAGCAGCTTAGCAGGAGGGGCCAATGAGCAGTTCTTC
CDR3: CASSLAGGANEQFF

J: TRBJ1-2
length: 13
V: TRBV7-2
size: -
D: -
DNA: TGTGCCAGCAGGCCCAACAGGGACCATGGCTACACCTTC
CDR3: CASRPNRDHGYTF

J: TRBJ2-7
length: 15
V: TRBV5-1
size: -
D: TRBD1
DNA: TGCGCCAGCAGCTTGGGGACAGGTCTGCCGCACGAGCAGTACTTC
CDR3: CASSLGTGLPHEQYF

J: TRBJ1-1
length: 14
V: TRBV13
size: -
D: -
DNA: TGTGCCAGCAGCCCGCGGGGGAGGAACACTGAAGCTTTCTTT
CDR3: CASSPRGRNTEAFF

J: TRBJ1-6
length: 14
V: TRBV5-6
size: -
D: TRBD1
DNA: TGTGCCAGCAGCCCAGGGGGCGGTGATTCACCCCTCCACTTT
CDR3: CASSPGGGDSPLHF

J: TRBJ2-1
length: 14
V: TRBV5-1
size: -
D: TRBD1
DNA: TGCGCCAGCAGCCCCGGACAGGGCATTGATGAGCAGTTCTTC
CDR3: CASSPGQGIDEQFF

J: TRBJ2-7
length: 15
V: TRBV7-2
size: few
D: -
DNA: TGTGCCAGCAGCTTAGGGACAGTAACCTCCTACGAGCAGTACTTC
CDR3: CASSLGTVTSYEQYF

J: TRBJ2-5
length: 19
V: TRBV27
size: -
D: -
DNA: TGTGCCAGCACCGACCCCCCTAGGGGTACTAGCACAAAGGGGGAGACCCAGTACTTC
CDR3: CASTDPPRGTSTKGETQYF

J: TRBJ1-2
length: 11
V: TRBV19
size: -
D: -
DNA: TGTGCCAGTAGTACCCCCGTTGGCTACACCTTC
CDR3: CASSTPVGYTF

J: TRBJ2-2
length: 15
V: TRBV2
size: -
D: TRBD1
DNA: TGTGCCAGCAGTGAACAGGGGGCATGGACCGGGGAGCTGTTTTTT
CDR3: CASSEQGAWTGELFF

J: TRBJ1-2
length: 15
V: TRBV2
size: -
D: TRBD1
DNA: TGTGCCAGCAGCACATCCGGGACAGGGGGCGCCGGCTACACCTTC
CDR3: CASSTSGTGGAGYTF

J: TRBJ2-5
length: 15
V: TRBV19
size: -
D: TRBD1
DNA: TGTGCCAGTAGTACCTGGGACAGTATTGGAGAGACCCAGTACTTC
CDR3: CASSTWDSIGETQYF

J: TRBJ2-7
length: 14
V: TRBV19
size: -
D: -
DNA: TGTGCCAGTAGATGGGGGACTGGCTCCTACGAGCAGTACTTC
CDR3: CASRWGTGSYEQYF

J: TRBJ1-5
length: 17
V: TRBV4-1
size: -
D: -
DNA: TGCGCCAGCAGCCAAGTAGCATCCGGGACCTTTAATCAGCCCCAGCATTTT
CDR3: CASSQVASGTFNQPQHF

J: TRBJ2-1
length: 12
V: TRBV6-5
size: -
D: -
DNA: TGTGCCGGAGACGGATCCTACAATGAGCAGTTCTTC
CDR3: CAGDGSYNEQFF

J: TRBJ2-7
length: 15
V: TRBV6-4
size: -
D: -
DNA: TGTGCCAGCACCAGGAGAGGAGCGCTCAGGGACGAGCAGTACTTC
CDR3: CASTRRGALRDEQYF

J: TRBJ2-1
length: 14
V: TRBV6-6
size: -
D: TRBD2
DNA: TGTGCCAGCACACTAGCGGGGCTACACAATGAGCAGTTCTTC
CDR3: CASTLAGLHNEQFF